A single sample is the source of the 21 T cell receptor beta chains below, sequenced in a study of T cell changes during pregnancy in multiple sclerosis. Produced via immunoSEQ multiplex PCR; TCRdb's table is partial and in-frame only. The table has over 55,000 clones, roughly 88% seen once. The sequencing here drew on peripheral blood, taken after pregnancy. The receptors here all came from a female donor in good health, enrolled as a control in a pregnancy study.

V gene TRBV5-1 combines with J gene TRBJ1-2; tentatively, D is TRBD1 (6 bases). Trimming shortened V by 0 bases and J by 4 bases, and 7 bases separated the two germline ends. CDR3 length: 13 residues. The germline V gene encodes CDR1 SGHRS and CDR2 YFSETQ. The CDR3 sequence: CASSLEGGYGYTF. The CDR3 DNA reads TGCGCCAGCAGCTTGGAAGGGGGCTATGGCTACACCTTC.

V and J are TRBV5-1 and TRBJ2-7; TRBD1 is a possible D gene (5 bases). Looked up from germline, CDR1 is SGHRS and CDR2 is YFSETQ. The CDR3 is 11 residues long. The V end lost 5 bases, the J end lost 6 bases, and 9 bases lay between the germline ends. CDR3 nucleotides: TGCGCCAGCAGATCAGGGTTCGAGCAGTACTTC. Protein sequence: CASRSGFEQYF.

The J gene is TRBJ2-3, the V gene TRBV23-1, with D unresolved. TRBV23-1 is given ORF status, its function remaining uncertain. Trimming stripped 3 bases from V and 2 bases from J, with 12 bases between. The CDR3 totals 15 residues. CDR3 region: CASSHLLFLTDTQYF. The CDR3 coding sequence is TGCGCCAGCAGTCACCTCCTATTTCTCACAGATACGCAGTATTTT.

The chain employs TRBV19 and TRBJ2-7, with 10 bases aligning to TRBD1. The V gene's germline CDR1 is LNHDA and CDR2 SQIVND (reference sequence). With 5 bases clipped from V and 5 bases from J, the junction kept 12 bases outside the gene matches. This CDR3 has 16 residues. Here the CDR3 DNA reads TGTGCCAGTAGTTACGACCCGGACAGGGGGTTAGACGAGCAGTACTTC. It specifies CASSYDPDRGLDEQYF.

The CDR3 DNA reads as TGTGCCAGCAGCCCTAGTGCCGCGGGCGGCACCGGGGAGCTGTTTTTT. Protein sequence: CASSPSAAGGTGELFF. The rearrangement uses TRBV7-7 and TRBJ2-2; D may be TRBD2 (5 bases). The V end lost 5 bases, the J end lost 4 bases, and 17 bases lay between the germline ends. The CDR3 sequence is 16 residues long. Per germline, CDR1 SSHAT and CDR2 FNYEAQ (reference sequence).

This clone has only one observation. The V and J genes are TRBV11-2 and TRBJ2-5; 10 nucleotides line up with TRBD2. This CDR3 has 15 amino acids. V lost 5 bases, J lost 0 bases, and 3 bases stayed unmatched. Germline V gene data show CDR1 as SGHAT and CDR2 as FQNNGV. CDR3 amino acids: CASSLSGGHQETQYF. The CDR3 DNA follows: TGTGCCAGCAGCCTTAGCGGGGGGCACCAAGAGACCCAGTACTTC.

This clone was recorded a few times. The rearrangement uses TRBV6-5 and TRBJ1-3; D remains ambiguous. Trimming removed 11 bases from V and 2 bases from J, with 7 bases in between. This CDR3 spans 11 amino acids. The germline gives CDR1 MNHEY, CDR2 SVGAGI. CDR3 sequence (DNA): TGTGCCGCACGGGCTGGAAACACCATATATTTT. This gives the protein CAARAGNTIYF.

The gene calls are TRBV27 and TRBJ2-1, with TRBD1 matching 7 bases. Germline values: CDR1 MNHEY, CDR2 SMNVEV (reference sequence). This CDR3 has 15 residues. The V and J ends lost 7 bases and 6 bases, in that order; junction bases with no gene match: 12. The DNA for the CDR3 is TGTGCCAGCACTACTAACCGCGACAGGGCCAATGAGCAGTTCTTC. Translated: CASTTNRDRANEQFF.

V usage is TRBV6-1 and J usage is TRBJ1-6; perhaps TRBD1 as D (5 bases). The CDR3 sequence is 15 residues long. Trimming shortened V by 4 bases and J by 9 bases, and 16 bases separated the two germline ends. CDR1 and CDR2 from the germline V gene are MNHNS and SASEGT. In DNA form, the CDR3 reads TGTGCCAGCAGTGTGGAGGGGTATTTGGGTTCACCCCTCCACTTT. Protein product: CASSVEGYLGSPLHF.

This clone was counted between two and nine times. The rearrangement links TRBV6-1 to TRBJ1-2; the D gene is possibly TRBD1 (5 bases). The CDR3 runs 13 residues. Germline-derived CDR1 and CDR2 are MNHNS and SASEGT. Deletions cut 2 bases from V and 6 bases from J, with 10 bases between. DNA of the CDR3: TGTGCCAGCAGTGAATGGGGCATCGATGGCTACACCTTC. As protein: CASSEWGIDGYTF.

The rearrangement uses TRBV6-5 and TRBJ1-1, with unresolved D. CDR1 and CDR2 (germline): MNHEY, SVGAGI. Trimming took 7 bases from V and 2 from J, leaving 14 bases between them. The length of the CDR3 is 14 residues. Here the CDR3 reads CASTQQRLNTEAFF. The CDR3 nucleotides read TGTGCCAGCACTCAACAAAGACTCAACACTGAAGCTTTCTTT.

The chain links TRBV20-1 to TRBJ2-1; 7 bases are a match to TRBD1. J lost 5 bases, V lost 7 bases, and 2 bases had no gene match. Germline V gene lookup returns CDR1 DFQATT and CDR2 SNEGSKA (reference sequence). The CDR3 is made up of 11 amino acids. This CDR3 is CSGDSHNEQFF. CDR3 DNA sequence: TGCAGTGGGGACAGTCACAATGAGCAGTTCTTC.

This chain uses TRBV19 with TRBJ1-2, with D possibly being TRBD1 (6 bases). Deletions cut 3 bases from V and 5 bases from J, with 16 bases between. From germline, CDR1 is LNHDA and CDR2 SQIVND (reference sequence). This CDR3 region has 15 residues. The chain's CDR3 is CASSIGLQGFYGYTF. The CDR3 bases are TGTGCCAGTAGTATTGGTTTACAGGGATTTTATGGCTACACCTTC. The whole variable domain, remainder taken from reference TRBV19 and TRBJ1-2, is DGGITQSPKYLFRKEGQNVTLSCEQNLNHDAMYWYRQDPGQGLRLIYYSQIVNDFQKGDIAEGYSVSREKKESFPLTVTSAQKNPTAFYLCASSIGLQGFYGYTFGSGTRLTVV.

The V call is TRBV13, the J call TRBJ1-2, with a weak D call TRBD1 (6 bases). Germline V gene lookup returns CDR1 PRHDT and CDR2 FYEKMQ (reference sequence). The CDR3 spans 14 residues. Trimming cost V 2 bases and J 8 bases, with 15 bases left between them. The CDR3 nucleotides read TGTGCCAGCAGCTTACGCCAGGGGCTGGGGGGCTACACCTTC. This translates into CASSLRQGLGGYTF.

The chain is built from TRBV19 and TRBJ1-5, with 9 bases aligning to TRBD1. The CDR3 spans 15 residues. The germline V gene encodes CDR1 LNHDA and CDR2 SQIVND (reference sequence). V lost 7 bases to trimming and J lost 3 bases; unmatched junction nucleotides: 7. The CDR3 spells CASTRTGAPNQPQHF. For the CDR3, the DNA is TGTGCCAGTACCAGGACAGGGGCACCCAATCAGCCCCAGCATTTT.

This sequence joins TRBV9 and TRBJ2-1; 11 nucleotides align to TRBD2. The CDR3 totals 16 residues. V shed 1 base, J shed 6 bases, and the junction held 6 bases outside the gene matches. The germline V gene has CDR1 SGDLS and CDR2 YYNGEE. As DNA, the CDR3 is TGTGCCAGCAGCGTAACGGCTAGCGGGGGGCGCAATGAGCAGTTCTTC. Translating it yields CASSVTASGGRNEQFF.

This clone appeared a few times. The chain carries TRBV2 and TRBJ1-2, with a weak D call TRBD1 (5 bases). The CDR3 loop spans 11 amino acids. The germline V gene encodes CDR1 SNHLY and CDR2 FYNNEI. V gave up 9 bases and J gave up 8 bases, with 13 bases separating them. CDR3 DNA: TGTGCCAGGGACCCCAGGGTCGGCTACACCTTC. It yields the protein CARDPRVGYTF.

The V and J genes are TRBV7-9 and TRBJ2-7; 8 bases fit TRBD1. The length of the CDR3 is 16 residues. Germline CDR1 is SEHNR and CDR2 is FQNEAQ (reference sequence). Trimming removed 2 bases from V and 6 bases from J; junction bases left unmatched: 12. The CDR3 protein is CASSLNRGERFGEQYF. CDR3 sequence (DNA): TGTGCCAGCAGCTTAAACAGGGGGGAGAGATTCGGCGAGCAGTACTTC.

This clone has just a few counts. The chain couples TRBV10-3 to TRBJ1-1; the D is unclear. The CDR3 runs to 11 residues. Germline CDR1 and CDR2: ENHRY and SYGVKD. The germline V and J ends were trimmed by 6 bases and 8 bases, with 10 bases remaining between them. This CDR3 reads CAIRGIQEAFF. The CDR3 nucleotides are TGTGCCATCAGGGGCATCCAAGAAGCTTTCTTT.

The chain uses TRBV2 and TRBJ2-3; D possibly corresponds to TRBD2 (5 bases). Germline V gene sequence: CDR1 SNHLY, CDR2 FYNNEI. The CDR3 extends over 11 amino acids. V was trimmed by 6 bases and J by 6 bases, leaving 7 bases between them. The CDR3 DNA reads as TGTGCCAGCAGGCCGGGGGATACGCAGTATTTT. Amino acid sequence: CASRPGDTQYF. The whole variable domain, filled in from reference TRBV2 and TRBJ2-3, reads EPEVTQTPSHQVTQMGQEVILRCVPISNHLYFYWYRQILGQKVEFLVSFYNNEISEKSEIFDDQFSVERPDGSNFTLKIRSTKLEDSAMYFCASRPGDTQYFGPGTRLTVL.

V gene TRBV7-9 combines with J gene TRBJ2-1, with TRBD2 matching 10 bases. J gave up 4 bases and V 5 bases, and 5 bases lay outside the gene matches. The CDR3 runs 15 residues. CDR1 is SEHNR, CDR2 FQNEAQ, per germline (reference sequence). CDR3 loop: CASSPRTSGYNEQFF. The CDR3 nucleotides read TGTGCCAGCAGCCCTAGGACTAGCGGTTACAATGAGCAGTTCTTC.